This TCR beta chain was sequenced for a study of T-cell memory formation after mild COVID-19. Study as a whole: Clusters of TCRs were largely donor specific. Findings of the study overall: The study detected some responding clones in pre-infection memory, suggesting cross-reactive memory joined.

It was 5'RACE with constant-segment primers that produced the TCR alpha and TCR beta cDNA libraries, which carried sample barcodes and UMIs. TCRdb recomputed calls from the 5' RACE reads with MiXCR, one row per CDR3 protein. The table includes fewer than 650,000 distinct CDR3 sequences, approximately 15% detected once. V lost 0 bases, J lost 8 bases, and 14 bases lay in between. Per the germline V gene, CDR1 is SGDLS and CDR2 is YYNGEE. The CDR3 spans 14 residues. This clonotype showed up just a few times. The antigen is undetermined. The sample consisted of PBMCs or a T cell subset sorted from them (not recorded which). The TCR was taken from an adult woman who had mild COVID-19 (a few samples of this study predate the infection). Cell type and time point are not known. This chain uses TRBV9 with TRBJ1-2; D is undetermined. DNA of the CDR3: TGTGCCAGCAGCGTAGAGGCGGGCCGAGGGGGCTACACCTTC. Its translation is CASSVEAGRGGYTF.